Following are 12 T cell receptor beta chains from one sample sequenced in a study of OX40 agonist ivuxolimab in advanced cancers. Assay: immunoSEQ multiplex PCR; the TCRdb copy retains only in-frame clones and omits some. The repertoire holds approximately 89,000 clones, about nine tenths seen once, with about 0.33% in the top ten. The sequences come from CD4+ or CD8+ T cells sorted from blood, collected in a trial of the OX40 agonist ivuxolimab. The source of these receptors is an adult with an advanced solid tumor such as melanoma, head and neck, liver or kidney cancer.

The chain combines TRBV18 with TRBJ1-2; TRBD1 matches at 11 bases. V gave up 3 bases and J gave up 2 bases; unmatched junction bases: 8. This CDR3 comprises 17 residues. CDR1 KGHSH and CDR2 LQKENI come from the germline V gene. In DNA, the CDR3 is TGTGCCAGCTCACCCCTTCGGACAGGGGGCGACAACTATGGCTACACCTTC. Encoded protein: CASSPLRTGGDNYGYTF.

This clone was seen only a few times. The chain employs TRBV6-6 and TRBJ1-5; TRBD1 aligns across 7 bases. Germline CDR1 is MNHNY and CDR2 is SVGAGI (reference sequence). The CDR3 has 14 residues. V was clipped by 2 bases and J by 6 bases; unmatched bases: 4. This CDR3 is CASSYPTGAQPQHF. CDR3 DNA sequence: TGTGCCAGCAGTTACCCCACAGGGGCTCAGCCCCAGCATTTT.

This clone appeared a few times. This chain links TRBV5-1 with TRBJ1-2, with unresolved D. Germline CDR1 is SGHRS and CDR2 is YFSETQ. Trimming took 0 bases from V and 8 from J, leaving 14 bases between them. The CDR3 loop spans 14 amino acids. CDR3: CASSLDGRSFGYTF. The CDR3 DNA sequence: TGCGCCAGCAGCTTGGACGGCCGGTCGTTCGGCTACACCTTC. Full variable domain (remainder filled in from reference TRBV5-1 and TRBJ1-2): KAGVTQTPRYLIKTRGQQVTLSCSPISGHRSVSWYQQTPGQGLQFLFEYFSETQRNKGNFPGRFSGRQFSNSRSEMNVSTLELGDSALYLCASSLDGRSFGYTFGSGTRLTVV.

V and J are TRBV11-3 and TRBJ2-7; 10 bases line up with TRBD1. This CDR3 region has 13 residues. The V gene end was trimmed by 5 bases and the J gene end by 7 bases; junction bases not matched to a gene: 5. Germline V lookup: CDR1 SGHNT, CDR2 YENEEA. CDR3 residues: CASSPDRGREQYF. The DNA for the CDR3 is TGTGCCAGCAGCCCGGACAGGGGGAGGGAGCAGTACTTC.

The rearrangement joins TRBV30 to TRBJ1-2; a weak D match, TRBD1 (6 bases). Germline lookup yields CDR1 GTSNPN and CDR2 SVGIG (reference sequence). V lost 0 bases and J 9 bases, leaving 8 bases between the germline ends. CDR3 length: 11 amino acids. The CDR3 sequence is CAWSVGGSYTF. The CDR3, as DNA: TGTGCCTGGAGTGTAGGGGGGAGCTACACCTTC.

V is TRBV19 and J is TRBJ1-5; D is uncertain. Germline V gene sequence: CDR1 LNHDA, CDR2 SQIVND (reference sequence). Trimming stripped 7 bases from V and 7 bases from J, with 11 bases between. CDR3 length: 12 residues. Here the CDR3 reads CASTYTGQPQHF. The CDR3 nucleotides are TGTGCCAGTACCTACACTGGACAGCCCCAGCATTTT.

This clone has only a few counts. The gene calls are TRBV2 and TRBJ1-6; D is ambiguous. The V and J ends lost 8 bases and 0 bases respectively, with 14 bases between them. The CDR3 spans 16 residues. Germline CDR1 SNHLY, CDR2 FYNNEI. CDR3 amino acids: CASGPRLSSYNSPLHF. Here the CDR3 DNA reads TGTGCCAGCGGGCCCAGGCTGAGCTCCTATAATTCACCCCTCCACTTT.

The chain recombines TRBV6-5 with TRBJ1-1; D is perhaps TRBD1 (6 bases). The CDR3 totals 14 residues. In germline, CDR1 is MNHEY, CDR2 SVGAGI. The V and J ends lost 0 bases and 8 bases respectively, with 13 bases between them. CDR3: CASSYSRGGQEAFF. In DNA, the CDR3 is TGTGCCAGCAGTTACTCTCGCGGGGGGCAGGAAGCTTTCTTT.

In its sample, this clone was seen once. The rearrangement uses TRBV9 and TRBJ2-5; 7 nucleotides agree with TRBD2. Germline trimming cut 4 bases from V and 5 bases from J; bases unmatched to any gene: 11. The CDR3 totals 15 residues. The germline V gene encodes CDR1 SGDLS and CDR2 YYNGEE. The CDR3 nucleotides are TGTGCCAGCAGCACCGCTAGCGGAGTTCGGGAGACCCAGTACTTC. Its protein is CASSTASGVRETQYF.

This rearrangement joins TRBV5-8 to TRBJ2-2; D remains ambiguous. V gave up 3 bases and J gave up 1 base, with 7 bases separating them. Germline V CDR1 and CDR2: SGHTS, YDEGEE. The CDR3 has 14 residues. As DNA, the CDR3 is TGTGCCAGCAGCTCGACGGTGAACACCGGGGAGCTGTTTTTT. Protein sequence: CASSSTVNTGELFF.

V usage is TRBV19 and J usage is TRBJ2-2; the D gene is possibly TRBD1 (5 bases). This CDR3 region has 14 residues. Trimming removed 7 bases from V and 1 base from J, with 10 bases in between. Germline-derived CDR1 and CDR2 are LNHDA and SQIVND (reference sequence). The CDR3 nucleotides are TGTGCCAGTATGGGGCAGGGGAACACCGGGGAGCTGTTTTTT. Its translation: CASMGQGNTGELFF.

The chain carries TRBV15 and TRBJ2-2; D possibly matches TRBD1 or TRBD2 (5 bases each). Germline V gene data show CDR1 as LNHNV and CDR2 as YYDKDF (reference sequence). The germline V and J ends were trimmed by 0 bases and 5 bases, with 10 bases remaining between them. The CDR3 loop spans 15 amino acids. In nucleotides, the CDR3 is TGTGCCACCAGCAGAGATACGGGGCGAACCGGGGAGCTGTTTTTT. Translated: CATSRDTGRTGELFF.